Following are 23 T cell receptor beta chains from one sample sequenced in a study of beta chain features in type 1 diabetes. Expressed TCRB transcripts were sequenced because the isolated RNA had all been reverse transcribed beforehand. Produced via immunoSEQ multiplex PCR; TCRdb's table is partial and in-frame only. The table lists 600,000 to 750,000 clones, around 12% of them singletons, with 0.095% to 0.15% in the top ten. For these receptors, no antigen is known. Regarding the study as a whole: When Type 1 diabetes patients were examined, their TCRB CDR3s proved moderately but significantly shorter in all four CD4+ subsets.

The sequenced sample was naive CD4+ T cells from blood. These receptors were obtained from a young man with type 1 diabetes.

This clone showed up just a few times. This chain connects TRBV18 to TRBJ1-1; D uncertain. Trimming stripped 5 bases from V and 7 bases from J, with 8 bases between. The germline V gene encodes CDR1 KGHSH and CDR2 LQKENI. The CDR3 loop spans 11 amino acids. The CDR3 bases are TGTGCCAGCTCATCCGGGGATGAAGCTTTCTTT. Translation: CASSSGDEAFF.

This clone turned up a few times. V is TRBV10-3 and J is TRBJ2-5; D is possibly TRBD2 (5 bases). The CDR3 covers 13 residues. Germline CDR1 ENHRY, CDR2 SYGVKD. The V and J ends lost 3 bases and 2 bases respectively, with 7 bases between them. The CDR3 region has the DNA TGTGCCATCAGTGATGGGAGACAAGAGACCCAGTACTTC. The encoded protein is CAISDGRQETQYF.

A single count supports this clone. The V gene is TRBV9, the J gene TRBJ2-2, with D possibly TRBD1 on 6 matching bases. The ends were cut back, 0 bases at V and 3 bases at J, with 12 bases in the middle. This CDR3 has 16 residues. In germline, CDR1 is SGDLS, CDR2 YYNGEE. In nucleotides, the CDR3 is TGTGCCAGCAGCGTAGACTCAGGGGAAGACACCGGGGAGCTGTTTTTT. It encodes CASSVDSGEDTGELFF.

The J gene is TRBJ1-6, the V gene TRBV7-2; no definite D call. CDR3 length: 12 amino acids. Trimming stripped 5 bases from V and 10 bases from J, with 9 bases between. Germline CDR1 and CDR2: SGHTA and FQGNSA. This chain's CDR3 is CASSKLGSPLHF. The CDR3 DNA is TGTGCCAGCAGCAAATTGGGCTCACCCCTCCACTTT.

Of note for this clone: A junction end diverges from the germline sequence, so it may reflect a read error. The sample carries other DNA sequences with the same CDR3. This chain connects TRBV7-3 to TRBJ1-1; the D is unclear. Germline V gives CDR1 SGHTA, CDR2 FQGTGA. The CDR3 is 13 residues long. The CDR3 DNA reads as TGTGCCAGCAGCCTAACACGGGACACTGAAGCTTTCTTT. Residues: CASSLTRDTEAFF.

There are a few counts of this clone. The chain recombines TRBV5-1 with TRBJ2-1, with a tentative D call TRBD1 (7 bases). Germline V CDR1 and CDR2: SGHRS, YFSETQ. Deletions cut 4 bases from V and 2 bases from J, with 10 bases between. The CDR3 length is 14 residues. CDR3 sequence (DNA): TGCGCCAGCAGCCGGGGGACAGCCTACAATGAGCAGTTCTTC. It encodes CASSRGTAYNEQFF.

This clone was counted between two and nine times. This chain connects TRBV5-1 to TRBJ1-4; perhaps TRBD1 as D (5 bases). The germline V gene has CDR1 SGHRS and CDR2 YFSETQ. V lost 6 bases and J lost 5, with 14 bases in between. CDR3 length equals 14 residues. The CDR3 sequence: CASTSGGLNEKLFF. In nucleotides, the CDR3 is TGCGCCAGCACCTCCGGGGGGTTAAATGAAAAACTGTTTTTT. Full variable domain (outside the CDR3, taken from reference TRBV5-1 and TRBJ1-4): KAGVTQTPRYLIKTRGQQVTLSCSPISGHRSVSWYQQTPGQGLQFLFEYFSETQRNKGNFPGRFSGRQFSNSRSEMNVSTLELGDSALYLCASTSGGLNEKLFFGSGTQLSVL.

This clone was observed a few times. The CDR3 DNA reads TGTGCCAGCAGCTCGGGGGCGCCCTACGAGCAGTACTTC. Amino acid sequence: CASSSGAPYEQYF. The chain employs TRBV7-2 and TRBJ2-7, with D perhaps being TRBD1 or TRBD2 (6 bases each). The CDR3 consists of 13 residues. The germline V gene encodes CDR1 SGHTA and CDR2 FQGNSA. V was pared by 4 bases and J by 2 bases, with 9 bases between.

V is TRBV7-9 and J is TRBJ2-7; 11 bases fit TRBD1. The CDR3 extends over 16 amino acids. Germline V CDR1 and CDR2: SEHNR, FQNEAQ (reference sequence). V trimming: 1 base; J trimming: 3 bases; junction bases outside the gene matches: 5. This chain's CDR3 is CASSLDPGTGGYEQYF. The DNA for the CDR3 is TGTGCCAGCAGCTTAGATCCCGGGACAGGGGGCTACGAGCAGTACTTC.

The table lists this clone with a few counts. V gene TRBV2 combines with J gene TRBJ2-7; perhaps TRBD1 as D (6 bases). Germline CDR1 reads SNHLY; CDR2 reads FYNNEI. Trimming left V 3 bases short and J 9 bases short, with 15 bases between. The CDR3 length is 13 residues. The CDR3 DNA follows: TGTGCCAGCAGTGATCGTGGGACGACAGGGCAGTACTTC. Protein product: CASSDRGTTGQYF.

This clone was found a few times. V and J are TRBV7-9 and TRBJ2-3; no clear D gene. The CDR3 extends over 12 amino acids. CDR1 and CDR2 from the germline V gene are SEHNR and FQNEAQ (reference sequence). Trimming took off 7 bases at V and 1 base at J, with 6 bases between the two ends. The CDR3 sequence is CASTSGTDTQYF. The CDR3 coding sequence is TGTGCCAGCACCTCCGGCACAGATACGCAGTATTTT.

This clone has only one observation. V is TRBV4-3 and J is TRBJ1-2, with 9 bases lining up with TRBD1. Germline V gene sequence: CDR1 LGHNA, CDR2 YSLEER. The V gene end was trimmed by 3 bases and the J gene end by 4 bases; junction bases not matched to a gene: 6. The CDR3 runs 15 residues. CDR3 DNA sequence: TGCGCCAGCAGCCATGTAACAGGGGGCTTCTATGGCTACACCTTC. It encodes CASSHVTGGFYGYTF.

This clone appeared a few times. The CDR3 sequence is CSVEGTGSGNTIYF. The CDR3, as DNA: TGCAGCGTTGAAGGCACCGGCTCTGGAAACACCATATATTTT. The gene calls are TRBV29-1 and TRBJ1-3, with unresolved D. Germline loops: CDR1 SQVTM, CDR2 ANQGSEA. This CDR3 is 14 amino acids long. V lost 1 base to trimming and J lost 0 bases, with 7 bases between them.

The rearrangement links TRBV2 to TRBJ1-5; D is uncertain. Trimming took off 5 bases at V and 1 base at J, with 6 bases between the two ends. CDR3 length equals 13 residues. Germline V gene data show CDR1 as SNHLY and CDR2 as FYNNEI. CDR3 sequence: CASSLTSNQPQHF. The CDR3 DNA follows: TGTGCCAGCAGTTTAACGAGCAATCAGCCCCAGCATTTT.

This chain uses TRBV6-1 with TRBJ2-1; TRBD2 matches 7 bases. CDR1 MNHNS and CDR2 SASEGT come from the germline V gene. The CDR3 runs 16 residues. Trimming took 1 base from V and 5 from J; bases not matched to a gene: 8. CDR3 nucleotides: TGTGCCAGCAGTGAAGAGCGGGGCTCTCTAGACAATGAGCAGTTCTTC. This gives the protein CASSEERGSLDNEQFF.

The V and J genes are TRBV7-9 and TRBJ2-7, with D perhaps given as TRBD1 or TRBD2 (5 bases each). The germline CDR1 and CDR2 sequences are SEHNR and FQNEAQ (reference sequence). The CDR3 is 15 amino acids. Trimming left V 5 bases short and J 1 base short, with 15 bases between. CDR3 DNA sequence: TGTGCCAGCAGCCTGATCGGGACCCAATCCTACGAGCAGTACTTC. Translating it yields CASSLIGTQSYEQYF. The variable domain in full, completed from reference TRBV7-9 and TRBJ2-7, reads DTGVSQNPRHKITKRGQNVTFRCDPISEHNRLYWYRQTLGQGPEFLTYFQNEAQLEKSRLLSDRFSAERPKGSFSTLEIQRTEQGDSAMYLCASSLIGTQSYEQYFGPGTRLTVT.

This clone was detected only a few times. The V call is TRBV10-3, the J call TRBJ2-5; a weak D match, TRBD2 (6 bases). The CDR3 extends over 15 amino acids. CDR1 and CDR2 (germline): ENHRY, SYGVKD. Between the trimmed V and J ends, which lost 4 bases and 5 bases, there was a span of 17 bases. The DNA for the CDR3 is TGTGCCATCAGTGTGCTAGGGTTCCGGGGGGAGACCCAGTACTTC. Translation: CAISVLGFRGETQYF.

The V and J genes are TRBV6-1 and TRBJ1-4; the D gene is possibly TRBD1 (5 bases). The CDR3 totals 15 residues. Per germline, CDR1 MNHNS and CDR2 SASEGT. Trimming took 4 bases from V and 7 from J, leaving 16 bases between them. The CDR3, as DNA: TGTGCCAGCAGTGCTGGGACCACCGGAGGTGAAAAACTGTTTTTT. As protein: CASSAGTTGGEKLFF.

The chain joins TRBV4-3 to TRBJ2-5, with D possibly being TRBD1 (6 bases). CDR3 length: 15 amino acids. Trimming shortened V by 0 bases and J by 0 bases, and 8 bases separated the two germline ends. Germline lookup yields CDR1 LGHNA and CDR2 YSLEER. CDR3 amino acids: CASSQDRGYQETQYF. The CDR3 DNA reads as TGCGCCAGCAGCCAAGACAGGGGATACCAAGAGACCCAGTACTTC.

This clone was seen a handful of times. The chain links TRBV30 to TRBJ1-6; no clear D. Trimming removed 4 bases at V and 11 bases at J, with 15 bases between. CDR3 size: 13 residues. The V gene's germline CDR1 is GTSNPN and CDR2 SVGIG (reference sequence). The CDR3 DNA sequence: TGTGCCTGGACCCCTTTGGCTAACCCACCCCTCCACTTT. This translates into CAWTPLANPPLHF.

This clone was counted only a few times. CDR3 sequence: CASQHGTGSREQFF. CDR3 coding DNA: TGTGCCAGCCAACACGGGACAGGGTCGCGTGAGCAGTTCTTC. The rearrangement joins TRBV28 to TRBJ2-1; 9 bases agree with TRBD1. CDR3 length: 14 amino acids. V gave up 8 bases and J gave up 9 bases; unmatched junction bases: 11. Germline V gives CDR1 MDHEN, CDR2 SYDVKM.

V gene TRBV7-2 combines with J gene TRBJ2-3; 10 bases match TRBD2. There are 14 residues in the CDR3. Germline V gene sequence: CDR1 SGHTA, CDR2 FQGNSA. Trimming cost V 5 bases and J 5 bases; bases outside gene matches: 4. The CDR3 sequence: CASSQSGRGDTQYF. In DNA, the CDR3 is TGTGCCAGCAGCCAAAGCGGGAGGGGAGATACGCAGTATTTT. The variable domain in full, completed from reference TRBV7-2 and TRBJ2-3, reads GAGVSQSPSNKVTEKGKDVELRCDPISGHTALYWYRQSLGQGLEFLIYFQGNSAPDKSGLPSDRFSAERTGGSVSTLTIQRTQQEDSAVYLCASSQSGRGDTQYFGPGTRLTVL.

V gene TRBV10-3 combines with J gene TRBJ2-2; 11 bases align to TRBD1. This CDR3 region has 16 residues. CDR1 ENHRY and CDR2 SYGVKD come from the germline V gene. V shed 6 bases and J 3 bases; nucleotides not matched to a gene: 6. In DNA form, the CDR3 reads TGTGCCATCAGGGCAGGACAGGGGGCGGACACCGGGGAGCTGTTTTTT. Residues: CAIRAGQGADTGELFF.